These 13 T cell receptor beta chains were sequenced from one sample in a study of T cells in Graves' hyperthyroidism and ophthalmopathy (dated by TCRdb to the late 2010s). Library preparation employed multiplex PCR. Sequenced using an Illumina HiSeq 2000. The TCR beta CDR3 regions were amplified from the RNA transcripts. The TCR CDR3 was subjected to a first round of RT-PCR using the HTBI primer set and the Qiagen OneStep RT-PCR kit. Through fastp at Q25 and MiXCR, TCRdb rebuilt clones from the public reads, retaining in-frame beta chains. Each CDR3 protein gets just one entry, which takes the most common genes and DNA from the rows behind it. Present in this sample are around 450,000 distinct CDR3 sequences, roughly an eighth of which were seen just once. 5.3% of the sample is held by the ten biggest clonotypes. Sequencing used blood. Source of these receptors: a young woman with Graves' hyperthyroidism.

This clonotype has only one observation. Sequence at one end of the junction differs from germline and may be a read error. The chain combines TRBV9 with TRBJ1-4; D is possibly TRBD1 (6 bases). This CDR3 is 13 amino acids long. From germline, CDR1 is SGDLS and CDR2 YYNGEE. Written as DNA, the CDR3 is TGCGCCAGCAGCGTGGACAGCGGTGAAAAACTGTTTTTT. Protein: CASSVDSGEKLFF.

The table lists this clonotype with a count of one. J is TRBJ1-1 and V is TRBV11-3, with unresolved D. V was trimmed by 5 bases and J by 7 bases, leaving 11 bases between them. Germline CDR1 and CDR2: SGHNT and YENEEA. The CDR3 sequence is 12 residues long. CDR3 amino acids: CASSLGFGEAFF. Here the CDR3 DNA reads TGTGCCAGCAGCCTAGGGTTTGGTGAAGCTTTCTTT.

The rearrangement joins TRBV10-3 to TRBJ2-5; D unresolved. This CDR3 comprises 12 residues. Germline V gene data show CDR1 as ENHRY and CDR2 as SYGVKD. The germline V and J ends were trimmed by 2 bases and 3 bases, with 4 bases remaining between them. This CDR3 reads CAISEGKETQYF. The CDR3 DNA reads TGTGCCATCAGTGAGGGGAAAGAGACCCAGTACTTC.

This clonotype has only a few counts. The V gene is TRBV14, the J gene TRBJ2-7; D is possibly TRBD2 (5 bases). This CDR3 spans 17 amino acids. V was pared by 1 base and J by 1 base, with 17 bases between. CDR1 is SGHDN, CDR2 FVKESK, per germline. As DNA, the CDR3 is TGTGCCAGCAGCCAAGTGCTGAGGGAGTCCCCATCCTACGAGCAGTACTTC. Protein: CASSQVLRESPSYEQYF.

This clonotype was seen a handful of times. V is TRBV20-1 and J is TRBJ2-5, with D perhaps given as TRBD1 or TRBD2 (5 bases each). CDR1 and CDR2 (germline): DFQATT, SNEGSKA (reference sequence). V lost 2 bases and J lost 0, with 16 bases in between. The CDR3 contains 16 residues. In DNA form, the CDR3 reads TGCAGTGCTAGAAGCGCTGGGGGAACTAACCAAGAGACCCAGTACTTC. Translated, it gives CSARSAGGTNQETQYF.

There are a few counts of this clonotype. A much larger clone differs by one base, so this may be a read error. The chain joins TRBV7-8 to TRBJ1-1, with D unclear. V was trimmed by 2 bases and J by 4 bases, leaving 14 bases between them. CDR1 and CDR2 (germline): SGHVS, FQNEAQ. This CDR3 is built from 15 residues. The CDR3 sequence is CASSLNPTRSTEAFF. For the CDR3, the DNA is TGTGCCAGCAGCTTAAATCCCACACGGAGCACTGAAGCTTTCTTT.

In its sample, this clonotype was seen once. J is TRBJ2-5 and V is TRBV19, with 7 positions matching TRBD2. The J segment lost 5 bases and the V segment lost 7 bases, leaving 4 bases of the junction unmatched. CDR1 is LNHDA, CDR2 SQIVND, per germline (reference sequence). The CDR3 is made up of 12 amino acids. The CDR3 DNA is TGTGCCAGTATGGGGGGGGAGGAGACCCAGTACTTC. It is translated as CASMGGEETQYF.

This clonotype was counted at least ten times. The J gene is TRBJ1-5, the V gene TRBV29-1; perhaps TRBD1 as D (6 bases). Trimming took off 4 bases at V and 4 bases at J, with 11 bases between the two ends. This CDR3 comprises 13 residues. CDR1 SQVTM and CDR2 ANQGSEA come from the germline V gene. Written as DNA, the CDR3 is TGCAGCGTTGCGGGACATATGAATCAGCCCCAGCATTTT. This translates into CSVAGHMNQPQHF.

The CDR3 coding sequence is TGTGCCACCAGCAAGGATGGACAGGGAAGTGAAAAACTGTTTTTT. Translation gives CATSKDGQGSEKLFF. This chain links TRBV15 with TRBJ1-4; 8 bases align to TRBD1. Germline V gene data show CDR1 as LNHNV and CDR2 as YYDKDF (reference sequence). J gave up 7 bases and V 4 bases, and 8 bases lay outside the gene matches. CDR3 size: 15 residues.

The V call is TRBV28, the J call TRBJ2-2, with D perhaps TRBD2 (5 bases). The germline V and J ends were trimmed by 2 bases and 0 bases, with 13 bases remaining between them. In germline, CDR1 is MDHEN, CDR2 SYDVKM. The CDR3 contains 17 residues. CDR3 in amino acids: CASSLLGVGPNTGELFF. The DNA for the CDR3 is TGTGCCAGCAGTTTACTCGGGGTTGGCCCGAACACCGGGGAGCTGTTTTTT.

The chain employs TRBV5-1 and TRBJ1-2, with D possibly being TRBD1 (6 bases). The CDR3 runs to 14 residues. From germline, CDR1 is SGHRS and CDR2 YFSETQ. V was cut by 2 bases and J by 2 bases, with 10 bases left in between. The CDR3 sequence: CASSFADRNYGYTF. The CDR3 bases are TGCGCCAGCAGCTTTGCAGACAGGAACTATGGCTACACCTTC. Full variable domain (remainder filled in from reference TRBV5-1 and TRBJ1-2): KAGVTQTPRYLIKTRGQQVTLSCSPISGHRSVSWYQQTPGQGLQFLFEYFSETQRNKGNFPGRFSGRQFSNSRSEMNVSTLELGDSALYLCASSFADRNYGYTFGSGTRLTVV.

This clonotype was counted ten times or more. The rearrangement joins TRBV6-1 to TRBJ2-2; a weak D match, TRBD1 (5 bases). Germline V gives CDR1 MNHNS, CDR2 SASEGT. Between the trimmed V and J ends, which lost 10 bases and 0 bases, there was a span of 21 bases. The CDR3 extends over 17 amino acids. CDR3 nucleotide sequence: TGTGCCACCCATCCCTACCAGACAGCCGCGAACACCGGGGAGCTGTTTTTT. Protein: CATHPYQTAANTGELFF.

Ten or more counts support this clonotype. The chain uses TRBV6-1 and TRBJ2-1; 9 nucleotides align to TRBD1. The trim removed 5 bases at V and 8 bases at J, leaving 13 bases unmatched. CDR3 length: 16 residues. CDR1 and CDR2 (germline): MNHNS, SASEGT. The CDR3 reads CASSYEWGQGPDEQFF. In nucleotides, the CDR3 is TGTGCCAGCAGTTACGAGTGGGGACAGGGTCCCGATGAGCAGTTCTTC.